This passage covers 13 T cell receptor beta chains from one sample sequenced in a study of PD-L1 blockade in urothelial cancer. Data came from immunoSEQ multiplex PCR; TCRdb stores just in-frame clones and leaves some out. The sample contains more than 70,000 clones, about 89% of which appear only once. The material sequenced was PBMCs, taken around atezolizumab (anti-PD-L1) treatment. The origin of the receptors is a man aged 55 to 69 with urothelial cancer.

The chain uses TRBV6-6 and TRBJ2-1, with 7 bases fitting TRBD1. In germline, CDR1 is MNHNY, CDR2 SVGAGI (reference sequence). The trim removed 4 bases at V and 2 bases at J, leaving 8 bases unmatched. The CDR3 has 16 residues. The CDR3 sequence: CASSFARQGPYNEQFF. CDR3 DNA: TGTGCCAGCAGTTTCGCTCGACAGGGACCCTACAATGAGCAGTTCTTC.

This chain joins TRBV11-3 and TRBJ2-3; D is unresolved. The CDR3 spans 14 residues. Germline V gene sequence: CDR1 SGHNT, CDR2 YENEEA. The V and J ends lost 3 bases and 2 bases respectively, with 9 bases between them. The CDR3 sequence: CASSFSQSTDTQYF. CDR3 DNA sequence: TGTGCCAGCAGCTTTAGTCAATCCACAGATACGCAGTATTTT.

The J gene is TRBJ1-3, the V gene TRBV15; possibly TRBD1 for D (6 bases). V was shortened by 0 bases and J by 0 bases, with 18 bases between the two germline ends. The CDR3 is 19 amino acids. Germline V gene data show CDR1 as LNHNV and CDR2 as YYDKDF (reference sequence). CDR3 DNA: TGTGCCACCAGCAGAGAGGGGCCTGCAGGGGAAGGCTCTGGAAACACCATATATTTT. Translated, it gives CATSREGPAGEGSGNTIYF.

The V gene is TRBV6-4, the J gene TRBJ2-1; D not certain. Deletions cut 5 bases from V and 5 bases from J, with 16 bases between. Per the germline V gene, CDR1 is MRHNA and CDR2 is SNTAGT. The CDR3 contains 15 residues. The CDR3: CASSLPPGLHNEQFF. The DNA for the CDR3 is TGTGCCAGCAGTCTTCCTCCAGGTCTCCACAATGAGCAGTTCTTC.

The chain links TRBV10-1 to TRBJ2-7, with TRBD1 matching over 8 bases. The CDR3 extends over 15 amino acids. V gave up 8 bases and J gave up 0 bases; unmatched junction bases: 9. Germline V lookup: CDR1 WNHNN, CDR2 SYGVQD (reference sequence). For the CDR3, the DNA is TGCGCCAGCCCTACCCCGGGACAGGACTCCTACGAGCAGTACTTC. This translates into CASPTPGQDSYEQYF.

The chain links TRBV18 to TRBJ1-5; D remains unclear. Germline V CDR1 and CDR2: KGHSH, LQKENI. V gave up 3 bases and J gave up 3 bases, with 15 bases separating them. This CDR3 has 16 amino acids. The CDR3 is CASSPGLISLNQPQHF. For the CDR3, the DNA is TGTGCCAGCTCACCCGGACTGATAAGCCTCAATCAGCCCCAGCATTTT.

This chain links TRBV7-2 with TRBJ2-7, with 8 nucleotides matching TRBD1. Germline V gene data show CDR1 as SGHTA and CDR2 as FQGNSA. Trimming at V came to 5 bases and at J to 4 bases, leaving 7 bases not matched to a gene. The CDR3 loop spans 14 amino acids. CDR3 sequence reads: CASSPTGVKYEQYF. CDR3 nucleotide sequence: TGTGCCAGCAGCCCGACAGGGGTTAAGTACGAGCAGTACTTC. Variable domain in full (rest from reference TRBV7-2 and TRBJ2-7): GAGVSQSPSNKVTEKGKDVELRCDPISGHTALYWYRQSLGQGLEFLIYFQGNSAPDKSGLPSDRFSAERTGGSVSTLTIQRTQQEDSAVYLCASSPTGVKYEQYFGPGTRLTVT.

Written as DNA, the CDR3 is TGTGCTACCTACATCTCCCTCCTTAAACTAGTGAGCACTGAAGCTTTCTTT. This codes for CATYISLLKLVSTEAFF. The V gene is TRBV10-3, the J gene TRBJ1-1; no definite D call. CDR3 length: 17 amino acids. Per the germline V gene, CDR1 is ENHRY and CDR2 is SYGVKD.

Notes on this clone: Other DNA sequences of this sample code for an identical CDR3. This chain connects TRBV5-1 to TRBJ1-2, with a possible D match to TRBD1 (5 bases). CDR1 and CDR2 from the germline V gene are SGHRS and YFSETQ. This CDR3 spans 12 amino acids. Trimming shortened V by 0 bases and J by 6 bases, and 6 bases separated the two germline ends. CDR3 nucleotide sequence: TGCGCCAGCAGCTTGGCGGGGGATGGCTACACCTTC. It encodes CASSLAGDGYTF.

This clone has only one observation. This rearrangement joins TRBV28 to TRBJ1-5; 7 bases agree with TRBD1. J lost 4 bases, V lost 8 bases, and 17 bases had no gene match. In germline, CDR1 is MDHEN, CDR2 SYDVKM. The CDR3 loop spans 17 amino acids. In DNA, the CDR3 is TGTGCCAGCCGCACCGAGGCAGGGGGAATGACAAATCAGCCCCAGCATTTT. Amino acid sequence: CASRTEAGGMTNQPQHF.

This chain joins TRBV7-2 and TRBJ2-7; a weak D match, TRBD2 (5 bases). The length of the CDR3 is 13 residues. Germline assignment: CDR1 SGHTA and CDR2 FQGNSA. Between the trimmed V and J ends, which lost 3 bases and 3 bases, there was a span of 9 bases. The CDR3 bases are TGTGCCAGCAGCTTTGAGGGCGGCTACGAGCAGTACTTC. Protein product: CASSFEGGYEQYF.

This sequence joins TRBV5-4 and TRBJ2-2; 12 bases match TRBD2. The CDR3 runs 17 residues. The ends lost 2 bases at V and 2 bases at J; junction bases unmatched: 4. From germline, CDR1 is SGHNT and CDR2 YYREEE (reference sequence). CDR3 residues: CASSFPSGGGNTGELFF. DNA of the CDR3: TGTGCCAGCAGCTTCCCTAGCGGGGGGGGAAACACCGGGGAGCTGTTTTTT.

This sequence joins TRBV6-5 and TRBJ1-4, with 9 nucleotides matching TRBD1. The germline V gene has CDR1 MNHEY and CDR2 SVGAGI. This CDR3 is built from 15 residues. V shed 0 bases and J 7 bases; nucleotides not matched to a gene: 3. CDR3: CASSYSDRGSEKLFF. The CDR3 DNA reads as TGTGCCAGCAGTTACTCTGACAGGGGGAGTGAAAAACTGTTTTTT.